This T cell receptor (beta chain) came from a study of beta chain features in type 1 diabetes. The CDR3 spans 14 residues. Germline loops: CDR1 SGHTA, CDR2 FQGTGA. Trimming cost V 5 bases and J 1 base, with 9 bases left between them. Every isolated RNA sample was fully reverse transcribed, so sequencing captured expressed TCRB transcripts. Clones were sequenced by immunoSEQ multiplex PCR, and TCRdb holds only the in-frame ones, with some missing. The sample includes about 710,000 clones, over 13% of them seen just once. This clone was recorded a few times. The antigen remains unidentified. Notes on the study in general: Type 1 diabetes patients had TCRB CDR3s that were shorter (moderately but significantly so) in all four CD4+ subsets.

This chain links TRBV7-3 with TRBJ2-4; possibly TRBD2 for D (5 bases). The sequencing sample was made of naive CD4+ T cells from blood. The sequence derives from a man aged 18-30 years with type 1 diabetes. The CDR3 is CASSAPGAKNIQYF. Here the CDR3 DNA reads TGTGCCAGCAGCGCGCCGGGGGCCAAAAACATTCAGTACTTC.